This TCR beta chain was sequenced in a study of CD8+ T cells in alopecia areata. Overall study: Treated patients were given oral tofacitinib, which was dosed at 5 to 10 mg twice daily.

PBMCs provided sorted CD4+ and CD8+ T cells. The table lists this clone with many counts. RNA was isolated and reverse transcribed to cDNA, the sequencing template. Profiled with immunoSEQ multiplex PCR; TCRdb holds only in-frame clones, not every one. The sample holds 110,000 to 150,000 clones, approximately 50% seen once. The CDR3 runs to 11 residues. From germline, CDR1 is SNHLY and CDR2 FYNNEI. V was trimmed by 5 bases and J by 7 bases, leaving 5 bases between them. This chain joins TRBV2 and TRBJ1-4; D gene ambiguous. This specimen consisted of CD4+ T cells sorted from blood, obtained at week 0. The TCR originated in a human donor with alopecia areata. The CDR3 loop is CASSPSEKLFF. The CDR3 coding sequence is TGTGCCAGCAGTCCCAGTGAAAAACTGTTTTTT. The variable domain in full, completed from reference TRBV2 and TRBJ1-4, reads EPEVTQTPSHQVTQMGQEVILRCVPISNHLYFYWYRQILGQKVEFLVSFYNNEISEKSEIFDDQFSVERPDGSNFTLKIRSTKLEDSAMYFCASSPSEKLFFGSGTQLSVL.